Here is one T cell receptor (beta chain) with its context. This entry belongs to a study of cytomegalovirus exposure and HLA in healthy donors. The CDR3 is made up of 13 amino acids. The V segment lost 4 bases and the J segment 7 bases; nucleotides outside the gene matches: 6. Germline V gene sequence: CDR1 MNHEY, CDR2 SVGAGI. PCR amplification relied on 60 Vbeta primers (plus 13 Jbeta primers). TCRdb's table, derived via immunoSEQ multiplex PCR, lists solely in-frame clones and lacks some. The sample comprises roughly 110,000 clones, less than 85% of which are singletons, and around 3.4% rests with the top ten.

The receptor was derived from a man in his sixties in good health and CMV-seronegative. V usage is TRBV6-5 and J usage is TRBJ1-2; TRBD1 agrees at 7 bases. Sample: PBMCs. CDR3 protein: CASSSTGTVGYTF. The CDR3 nucleotides read TGTGCCAGCAGTTCCACGGGGACAGTTGGCTACACCTTC.